Included here is one T cell receptor (beta chain) sequence, with context. These data originate in a study of CD8 T cells in Susac syndrome. The RNA input was about 0.5 to 1 ug, and it was reverse transcribed with random hexamers. TCRdb ran MiXCR on the immunoSEQ multiplex PCR reads and lists one entry per CDR3 protein. Of 100,000 to 150,000 distinct CDR3 sequences in the sample, 90% to 95% were seen once. Germline CDR1 KGHDR, CDR2 SFDVKD. The CDR3 length is 13 residues. Trimming pared 10 bases from V and 6 bases from J, leaving 15 bases between. This TCR came from a human donor in good health. The rearrangement uses TRBV24-1 and TRBJ2-1; the D gene is possibly TRBD1 (5 bases). Sequencing was performed on CD4+ T cells from PBMCs. In nucleotides, the CDR3 is TGTGCCACGGGCCTAGGGGTCCCCAATGAGCAGTTCTTC. Translating it yields CATGLGVPNEQFF.